One sample yielded the 23 T cell receptor beta chains listed below, sequenced in a study of T cell responses to AZD1222 COVID-19 vaccine. The repertoire was sequenced with immunoSEQ multiplex PCR; TCRdb's copy has only in-frame clones and lacks some. The repertoire includes 140,000 to 150,000 clones, roughly nine tenths of them detected once, and 5.1% sits in the top ten. The specimen was peripheral blood, collected on day 0 of AZD1222 vaccination. The receptors derive from an adult in good health.

The chain joins TRBV5-4 to TRBJ2-1; 9 bases map to TRBD2. The CDR3 consists of 15 residues. Trimming took 4 bases from V and 8 from J; bases not matched to a gene: 10. From germline, CDR1 is SGHNT and CDR2 YYREEE (reference sequence). DNA for the CDR3: TGTGCCAGCAGCGCGGGCGGGAGGGGGTATTATGAGCAGTTCTTC. Translation gives CASSAGGRGYYEQFF.

The chain combines TRBV27 with TRBJ2-7, with a possible D match to TRBD1 (5 bases). CDR3 size: 12 residues. Per germline, CDR1 MNHEY and CDR2 SMNVEV (reference sequence). V was clipped by 5 bases and J by 3 bases, with 8 bases between them. The CDR3 nucleotides read TGTGCCAGCAGTCCCCAGGGCTACGAGCAGTACTTC. It specifies CASSPQGYEQYF.

The chain employs TRBV6-4 and TRBJ2-1; 8 bases match TRBD2. Trimming cost V 3 bases and J 7 bases; bases outside gene matches: 8. CDR1 is MRHNA and CDR2 is SNTAGT in the germline V gene. CDR3 length equals 15 residues. The CDR3 reads CASSELAEGVNEQFF. CDR3 sequence (DNA): TGTGCCAGCAGTGAACTAGCGGAGGGGGTGAATGAGCAGTTCTTC.

The rearrangement uses TRBV19 and TRBJ1-5, with 8 bases lining up with TRBD1. The CDR3 loop spans 15 amino acids. Unmatched junction bases numbered 6, after V lost 1 base and J lost 7 bases. From germline, CDR1 is LNHDA and CDR2 SQIVND (reference sequence). The DNA of the CDR3 is TGTGCCAGTAGTATAGTTCCAGGGGGCGGGCAGCCCCAGCATTTT. Translation: CASSIVPGGGQPQHF.

The chain has TRBV29-1 and TRBJ1-1, with D tentatively TRBD1 (5 bases). V lost 7 bases, J lost 6 bases, and 21 bases lay in between. The CDR3 extends over 14 amino acids. The germline gives CDR1 SQVTM, CDR2 ANQGSEA. This chain's CDR3 is CSARPQGTGSEAFF. CDR3 nucleotide sequence: TGCAGCGCACGGCCTCAGGGAACTGGGTCTGAAGCTTTCTTT.

This rearrangement joins TRBV3-1 (or the pseudogene TRBV3-2) to TRBJ1-5; a weak D match, TRBD1 (6 bases). The CDR3 consists of 13 residues. Deletions cut 1 base from V and 9 bases from J, with 10 bases between. Germline V gene data show CDR1 as LGHDT and CDR2 as YNNKEL (reference sequence). Here the CDR3 DNA reads TGTGCCAGCAGCCAAGCGCCACAGGGGCCCCAGCATTTT. This codes for CASSQAPQGPQHF.

This chain links TRBV19 with TRBJ2-2; D unresolved. The CDR3 runs to 12 residues. V gave up 8 bases and J gave up 3 bases, with 7 bases separating them. CDR1 LNHDA and CDR2 SQIVND come from the germline V gene (reference sequence). In DNA, the CDR3 is TGTGCCAGTGATGGGGACACCGGGGAGCTGTTTTTT. Translating it yields CASDGDTGELFF.

CDR3 protein: CASSFSGRGFYEQYF. CDR3 in DNA: TGTGCCAGCAGTTTTAGCGGGAGGGGCTTCTACGAGCAGTACTTC. This chain connects TRBV27 to TRBJ2-7; TRBD2 matches 11 bases. The CDR3 extends over 15 amino acids. The V gene's germline CDR1 is MNHEY and CDR2 SMNVEV (reference sequence). The J segment lost 3 bases and the V segment lost 3 bases, leaving 4 bases of the junction unmatched.

The V call is TRBV12-3 or TRBV12-4, the J call TRBJ2-7; D assignment may be TRBD1 or TRBD2 (7 bases each). This CDR3 is 13 amino acids long. The V end was cut by 6 bases, the J end by 2 bases, with 11 bases between. This CDR3 reads CASSQGGAYEQYF. The CDR3 bases are TGTGCCAGCAGCCAGGGGGGGGCCTACGAGCAGTACTTC.

In the case of this clone: Other nucleotide sequences from this sample produce the same CDR3. The V gene is TRBV3-1 (or the pseudogene TRBV3-2), the J gene TRBJ1-1; D may be TRBD1 (5 bases). Trimming took off 6 bases at V and 2 bases at J, with 13 bases between the two ends. This CDR3 has 14 amino acids. Germline CDR1 LGHDT, CDR2 YNNKEL (reference sequence). CDR3 protein: CASREDSVNTEAFF. The CDR3 coding sequence is TGTGCCAGCAGGGAAGACAGCGTTAACACTGAAGCTTTCTTT.

The chain is built from TRBV14 and TRBJ1-6, with TRBD1 as a possible D gene (5 bases). CDR3 length equals 16 residues. Germline values: CDR1 SGHDN, CDR2 FVKESK. The ends were cut back, 5 bases at V and 7 bases at J, with 18 bases in the middle. CDR3 in amino acids: CASSGRTGHLNSPLHF. The DNA for the CDR3 is TGTGCCAGCAGCGGACGTACTGGACACCTCAATTCACCCCTCCACTTT.

This chain links TRBV6-2 or TRBV6-3 with TRBJ2-1; D gene unclear. Between the trimmed V and J ends, which lost 1 base and 0 bases, there was a span of 16 bases. Germline loops: CDR1 MNHEY, CDR2 SVGEGT. The CDR3 has 18 residues. CDR3 bases: TGTGCCAGCAGTTACTTGTCGTGGGTCGTCAGCTCCTACAATGAGCAGTTCTTC. Amino acid sequence: CASSYLSWVVSSYNEQFF.

The chain employs TRBV7-9 and TRBJ1-2; 9 positions agree with TRBD1. The J segment lost 6 bases and the V segment lost 5 bases, leaving 4 bases of the junction unmatched. The CDR3 consists of 13 residues. The germline CDR1 and CDR2 sequences are SEHNR and FQNEAQ (reference sequence). Here the CDR3 DNA reads TGTGCCAGCAGCCCGCGACAGGGGGATGGCTACACCTTC. Translated: CASSPRQGDGYTF.

The chain couples TRBV6-5 to TRBJ2-3; D possibly corresponds to TRBD2 (5 bases). This CDR3 contains 14 residues. The germline gives CDR1 MNHEY, CDR2 SVGAGI. Trimming left V 1 base short and J 4 bases short, with 9 bases between. The CDR3 nucleotides are TGTGCCAGCAGTTACTACGCGGGTGCAGATACGCAGTATTTT. It specifies CASSYYAGADTQYF.

Written as DNA, the CDR3 is TGTGCCAGCAGCTTGGTGACTAGCGGGAGTTGGATCAATGAGCAGTTCTTC. This encodes CASSLVTSGSWINEQFF. V and J are TRBV5-4 and TRBJ2-1; 12 nucleotides match TRBD2. From germline, CDR1 is SGHNT and CDR2 YYREEE (reference sequence). Losses at the gene ends were 0 bases for V and 6 bases for J; bases not matched to a gene: 7. The CDR3 loop spans 17 amino acids.

This chain joins TRBV27 and TRBJ2-2; D may be TRBD1 (6 bases). Germline CDR1 and CDR2: MNHEY and SMNVEV (reference sequence). The ends were cut back, 7 bases at V and 4 bases at J, with 7 bases in the middle. CDR3 size: 12 residues. The CDR3 DNA reads as TGTGCCAGCAAAGGGGGCACCGGGGAGCTGTTTTTT. It yields the protein CASKGGTGELFF.

This sequence joins TRBV28 and TRBJ2-3; D not certain. CDR3 length: 13 amino acids. Germline V CDR1 and CDR2: MDHEN, SYDVKM. Trimming removed 3 bases from V and 7 bases from J, with 11 bases in between. The CDR3 coding sequence is TGTGCCAGCAGTTTGAGTCACACCTATACGCAGTATTTT. Translation: CASSLSHTYTQYF.

The chain carries TRBV19 and TRBJ1-6; 9 bases agree with TRBD1. Looked up from germline, CDR1 is LNHDA and CDR2 is SQIVND (reference sequence). V was pared by 5 bases and J by 10 bases, with 9 bases of the junction left unmatched. The CDR3 spans 15 residues. CDR3 amino acids: CASSPGDRDWSPLHF. Written as DNA, the CDR3 is TGTGCCAGTAGTCCTGGGGACAGGGATTGGTCACCCCTCCACTTT.

The gene calls are TRBV6-5 and TRBJ2-1; 8 bases match TRBD2. This CDR3 spans 15 amino acids. Germline values: CDR1 MNHEY, CDR2 SVGAGI. The junction had 5 bases not matched to a gene; V was cut back by 6 bases and J by 1 base. The CDR3 sequence is CASRRAGASYNEQFF. CDR3 sequence (DNA): TGTGCCAGCAGGCGAGCGGGAGCGTCCTACAATGAGCAGTTCTTC.

This rearrangement joins TRBV19 to TRBJ2-1, with TRBD2 matching over 7 bases. Germline V CDR1 and CDR2: LNHDA, SQIVND (reference sequence). This CDR3 region has 18 residues. Losses at the gene ends were 1 base for V and 5 bases for J; bases not matched to a gene: 14. CDR3 region: CASSIGGVRSGKNNEQFF. CDR3 coding DNA: TGTGCCAGTAGTATAGGAGGGGTACGAAGCGGGAAAAACAATGAGCAGTTCTTC.

The rearrangement uses TRBV18 and TRBJ1-1; D perhaps matches TRBD1 (5 bases). The ends were cut back, 6 bases at V and 4 bases at J, with 21 bases in the middle. Looked up from germline, CDR1 is KGHSH and CDR2 is LQKENI. This CDR3 comprises 16 residues. The CDR3 nucleotides are TGTGCCAGCTCGCGCACTGGGGCAGGGAGGGGCACTGAAGCTTTCTTT. It codes for CASSRTGAGRGTEAFF.

The J gene is TRBJ1-2, the V gene TRBV29-1; D is undetermined. With 6 bases removed from V and 0 bases from J, the gap between germline ends came to 14 bases. The germline CDR1 and CDR2 sequences are SQVTM and ANQGSEA. This CDR3 has 14 residues. CDR3 region: CSVLGSQANYGYTF. DNA of the CDR3: TGCAGCGTGCTCGGGTCCCAAGCTAACTATGGCTACACCTTC.

The J gene is TRBJ1-1, the V gene TRBV27; D gene ambiguous. V was trimmed by 2 bases and J by 5 bases, leaving 9 bases between them. There are 13 residues in the CDR3. Germline V gene sequence: CDR1 MNHEY, CDR2 SMNVEV (reference sequence). The DNA of the CDR3 is TGTGCCAGCAGTTTAAACGGGGAGACTGAAGCTTTCTTT. The encoded protein is CASSLNGETEAFF.